The 3 T cell receptor beta chains presented below share a single source sample, sequenced in a study of regulatory T cells in long-lasting Graves disease. Time point: newly diagnosed GD, antithyroid drugs for less than 3 months. Researchers made the TCR library from RNA that was extracted from PBMCs. HTBI primers from iRepertoire and Arm-PCR of CDR3 regions yielded the TCR beta libraries. Via MiXCR, TCRdb re-called the multiplex PCR reads, giving one row per CDR3 protein. The table shows about 620,000 distinct CDR3 sequences, with less than 20% occurring only once. The same data also contributed to another study, on T cells in Graves' hyperthyroidism and ophthalmopathy.

Material: peripheral blood mononuclear cells (PBMCs), obtained at new diagnosis, from a patient treated with antithyroid drugs. Receptors originate from a woman aged 25 to 39 with Graves disease.

This clonotype was picked up one time. This rearrangement joins TRBV29-1 to TRBJ1-2; 11 positions match TRBD1. The CDR3 runs to 14 residues. Germline CDR1 reads SQVTM; CDR2 reads ANQGSEA. After removal of 6 bases from V and 6 bases from J, the junction contained 9 bases not matched to a gene. This CDR3 reads CSVPGTGGWDGYTF. CDR3 nucleotides: TGCAGCGTCCCCGGGACAGGGGGATGGGATGGCTACACCTTC.

The gene calls are TRBV24-1 and TRBJ2-1; a weak D match, TRBD1 (6 bases). In germline, CDR1 is KGHDR, CDR2 SFDVKD. With 4 bases removed from V and 7 bases from J, the gap between germline ends came to 13 bases. The CDR3 extends over 14 amino acids. CDR3 nucleotide sequence: TGTGCCACCAGTGAGCCGACAGGAGCAAATGAGCAGTTCTTC. It yields the protein CATSEPTGANEQFF.

This clonotype was detected ten times or more. The V and J genes are TRBV15 and TRBJ2-7; weak D call: TRBD2 (5 bases). CDR3 size: 17 residues. V lost 5 bases and J lost 7, with 27 bases in between. Germline V gene sequence: CDR1 LNHNV, CDR2 YYDKDF (reference sequence). CDR3 DNA sequence: TGTGCCACCAGCCTCAGAGGGAGTTCAGGCACAAGGCGGGAGCAGTACTTC. This encodes CATSLRGSSGTRREQYF.